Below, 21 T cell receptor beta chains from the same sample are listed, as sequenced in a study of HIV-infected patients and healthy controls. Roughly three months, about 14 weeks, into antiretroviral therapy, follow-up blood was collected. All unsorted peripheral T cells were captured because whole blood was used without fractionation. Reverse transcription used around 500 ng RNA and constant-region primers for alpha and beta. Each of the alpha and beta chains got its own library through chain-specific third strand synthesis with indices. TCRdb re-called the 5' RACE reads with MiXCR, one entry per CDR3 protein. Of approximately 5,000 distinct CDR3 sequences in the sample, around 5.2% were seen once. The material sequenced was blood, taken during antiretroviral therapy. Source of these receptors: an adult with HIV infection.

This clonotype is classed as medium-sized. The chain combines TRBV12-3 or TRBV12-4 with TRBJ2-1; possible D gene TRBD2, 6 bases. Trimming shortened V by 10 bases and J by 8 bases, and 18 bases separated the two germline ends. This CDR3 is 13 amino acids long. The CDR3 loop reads CAIKGTGADEQFF. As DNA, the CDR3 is TGTGCCATAAAGGGGACTGGGGCGGATGAGCAGTTCTTC.

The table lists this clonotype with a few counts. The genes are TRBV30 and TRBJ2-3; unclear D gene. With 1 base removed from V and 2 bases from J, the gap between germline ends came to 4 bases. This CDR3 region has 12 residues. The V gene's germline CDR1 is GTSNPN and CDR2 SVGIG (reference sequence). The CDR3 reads CAWSGITDTQYF. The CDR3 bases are TGTGCCTGGAGTGGTATCACAGATACGCAGTATTTT.

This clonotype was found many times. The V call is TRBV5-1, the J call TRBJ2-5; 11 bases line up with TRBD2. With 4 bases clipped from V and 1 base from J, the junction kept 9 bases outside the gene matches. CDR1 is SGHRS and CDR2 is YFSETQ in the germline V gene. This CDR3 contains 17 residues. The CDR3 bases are TGCGCCAGCAGCAGTACCCCGGGACTAGCGGCCCAAGAGACCCAGTACTTC. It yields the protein CASSSTPGLAAQETQYF.

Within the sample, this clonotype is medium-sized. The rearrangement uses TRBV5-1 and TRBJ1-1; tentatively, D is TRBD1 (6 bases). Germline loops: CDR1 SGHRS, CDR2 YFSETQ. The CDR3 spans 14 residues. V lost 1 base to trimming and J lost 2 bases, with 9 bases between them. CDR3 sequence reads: CASSLRGANTEAFF. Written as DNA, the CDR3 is TGCGCCAGCAGCTTGAGGGGGGCAAACACTGAAGCTTTCTTT. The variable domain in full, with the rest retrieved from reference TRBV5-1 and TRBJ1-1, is KAGVTQTPRYLIKTRGQQVTLSCSPISGHRSVSWYQQTPGQGLQFLFEYFSETQRNKGNFPGRFSGRQFSNSRSEMNVSTLELGDSALYLCASSLRGANTEAFFGQGTRLTVV.

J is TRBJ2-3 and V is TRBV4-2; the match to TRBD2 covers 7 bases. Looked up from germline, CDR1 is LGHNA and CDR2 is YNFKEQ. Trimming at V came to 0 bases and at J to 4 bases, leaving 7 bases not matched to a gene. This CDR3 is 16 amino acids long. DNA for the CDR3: TGTGCCAGCAGCCAAGATGGGACTAAGATCTCAGATACGCAGTATTTT. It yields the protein CASSQDGTKISDTQYF.

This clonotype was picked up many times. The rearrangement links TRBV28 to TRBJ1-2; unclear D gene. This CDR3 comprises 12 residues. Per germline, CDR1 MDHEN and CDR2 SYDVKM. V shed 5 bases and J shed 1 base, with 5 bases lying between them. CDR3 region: CASSQSNYGYTF. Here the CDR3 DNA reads TGTGCCAGCAGTCAGAGTAACTATGGCTACACCTTC.

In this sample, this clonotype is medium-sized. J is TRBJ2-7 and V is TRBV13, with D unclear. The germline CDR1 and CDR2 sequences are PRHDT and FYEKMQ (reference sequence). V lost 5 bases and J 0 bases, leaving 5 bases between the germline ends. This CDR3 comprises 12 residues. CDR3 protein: CASSPSSYEQYF. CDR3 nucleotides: TGTGCCAGCAGCCCGAGCTCCTACGAGCAGTACTTC.

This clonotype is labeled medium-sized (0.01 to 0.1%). CDR3 nucleotide sequence: TGTGCCAGTAGTATTGGCTCCTACAATGAGCAGTTCTTC. Its protein product is CASSIGSYNEQFF. V and J are TRBV19 and TRBJ2-1; no firm D call. Germline V gives CDR1 LNHDA, CDR2 SQIVND (reference sequence). This CDR3 spans 13 amino acids. Trimming shortened V by 3 bases and J by 0 bases, and 3 bases separated the two germline ends.

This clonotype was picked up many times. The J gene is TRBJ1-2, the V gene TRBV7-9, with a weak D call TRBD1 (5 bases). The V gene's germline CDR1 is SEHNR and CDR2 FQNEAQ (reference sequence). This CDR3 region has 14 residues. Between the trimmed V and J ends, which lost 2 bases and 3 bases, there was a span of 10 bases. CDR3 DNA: TGTGCCAGCAGCTTACAGGGAGCTGACTATGGCTACACCTTC. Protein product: CASSLQGADYGYTF.

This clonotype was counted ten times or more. CDR3 coding DNA: TGTGCCAGCAGTAAAAACTCCTATAATTCACCCCTCCACTTT. Translating it yields CASSKNSYNSPLHF. The rearrangement uses TRBV6-6 and TRBJ1-6; D is unresolved. Germline assignment: CDR1 MNHNY and CDR2 SVGAGI (reference sequence). The V end lost 5 bases, the J end lost 0 bases, and 5 bases lay between the germline ends. CDR3 size: 14 residues.

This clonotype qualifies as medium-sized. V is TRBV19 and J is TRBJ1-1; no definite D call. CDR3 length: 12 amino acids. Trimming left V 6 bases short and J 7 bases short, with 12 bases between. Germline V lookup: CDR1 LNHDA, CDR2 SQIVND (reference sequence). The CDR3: CASRVGTHEAFF. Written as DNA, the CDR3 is TGTGCCAGTAGGGTTGGCACCCATGAAGCTTTCTTT.

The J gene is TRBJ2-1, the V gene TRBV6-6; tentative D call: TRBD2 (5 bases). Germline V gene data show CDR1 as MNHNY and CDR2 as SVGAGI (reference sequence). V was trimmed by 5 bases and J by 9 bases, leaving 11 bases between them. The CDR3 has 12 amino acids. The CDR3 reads CASSRISAEQFF. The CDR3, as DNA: TGTGCCAGCAGTCGAATTAGCGCTGAGCAGTTCTTC.

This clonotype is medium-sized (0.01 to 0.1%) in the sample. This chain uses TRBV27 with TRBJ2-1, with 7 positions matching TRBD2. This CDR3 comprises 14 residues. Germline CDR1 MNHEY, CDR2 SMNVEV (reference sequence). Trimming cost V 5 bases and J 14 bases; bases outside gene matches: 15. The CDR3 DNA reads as TGTGCCAGCAGTGCCTTAGCTAGCGGCGCCAGGGAGTTCTTC. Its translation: CASSALASGAREFF.

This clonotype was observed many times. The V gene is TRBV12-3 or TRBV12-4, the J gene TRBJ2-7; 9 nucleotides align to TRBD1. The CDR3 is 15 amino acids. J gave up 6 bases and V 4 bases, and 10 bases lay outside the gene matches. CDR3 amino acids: CASSYLPGQGVEQYF. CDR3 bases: TGTGCCAGCAGTTATCTCCCGGGACAGGGCGTCGAGCAGTACTTC.

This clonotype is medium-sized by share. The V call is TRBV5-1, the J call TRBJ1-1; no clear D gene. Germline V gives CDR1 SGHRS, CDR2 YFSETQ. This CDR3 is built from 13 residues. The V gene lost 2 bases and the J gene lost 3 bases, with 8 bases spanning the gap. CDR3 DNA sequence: TGCGCCAGCAGCTTCAAGGGCGACACTGAAGCTTTCTTT. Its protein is CASSFKGDTEAFF.

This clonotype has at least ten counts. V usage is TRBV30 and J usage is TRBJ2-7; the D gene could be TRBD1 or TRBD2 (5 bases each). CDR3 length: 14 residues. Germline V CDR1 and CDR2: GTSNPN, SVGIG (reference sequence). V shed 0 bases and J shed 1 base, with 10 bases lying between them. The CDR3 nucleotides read TGTGCCTGGAGTGTCCCGGGACGGTCCTACGAGCAGTACTTC. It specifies CAWSVPGRSYEQYF.

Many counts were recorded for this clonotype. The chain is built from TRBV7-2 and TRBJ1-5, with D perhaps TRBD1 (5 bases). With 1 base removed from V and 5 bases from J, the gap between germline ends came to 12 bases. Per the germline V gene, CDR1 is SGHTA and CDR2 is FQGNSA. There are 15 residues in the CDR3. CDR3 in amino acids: CASSLGGRQHQPQHF. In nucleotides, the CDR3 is TGTGCCAGCAGCTTAGGGGGCAGGCAGCATCAGCCCCAGCATTTT.

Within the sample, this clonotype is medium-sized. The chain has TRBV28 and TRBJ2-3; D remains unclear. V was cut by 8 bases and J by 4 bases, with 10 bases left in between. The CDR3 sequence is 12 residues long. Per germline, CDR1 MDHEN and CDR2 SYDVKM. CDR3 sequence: CASSLQPDTQYF. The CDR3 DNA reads TGTGCCAGCTCACTGCAACCAGATACGCAGTATTTT. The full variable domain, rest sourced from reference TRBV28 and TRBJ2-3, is DVKVTQSSRYLVKRTGEKVFLECVQDMDHENMFWYRQDPGLGLRLIYFSYDVKMKEKGDIPEGYSVSREKKERFSLILESASTNQTSMYLCASSLQPDTQYFGPGTRLTVL.

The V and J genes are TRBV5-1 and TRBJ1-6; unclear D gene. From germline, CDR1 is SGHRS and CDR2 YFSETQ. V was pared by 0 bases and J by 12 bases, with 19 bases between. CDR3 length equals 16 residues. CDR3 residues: CASSLEPPGPRVPLHF. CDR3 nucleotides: TGCGCCAGCAGCTTGGAACCACCGGGCCCCCGTGTACCCCTCCACTTT.

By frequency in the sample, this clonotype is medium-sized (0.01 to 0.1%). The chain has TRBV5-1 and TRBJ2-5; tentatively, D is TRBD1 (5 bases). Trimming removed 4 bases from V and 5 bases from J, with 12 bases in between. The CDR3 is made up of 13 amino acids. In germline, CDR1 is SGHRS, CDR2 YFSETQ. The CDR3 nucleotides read TGCGCCAGCAGCCCCCCGACAGTCGAGACCCAGTACTTC. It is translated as CASSPPTVETQYF.

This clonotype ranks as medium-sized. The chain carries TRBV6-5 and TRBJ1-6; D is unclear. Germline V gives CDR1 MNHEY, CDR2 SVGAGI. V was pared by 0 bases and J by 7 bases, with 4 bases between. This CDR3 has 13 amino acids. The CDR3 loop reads CASSYSPNSPLHF. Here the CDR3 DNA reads TGTGCCAGCAGTTACTCGCCCAATTCACCCCTCCACTTT.